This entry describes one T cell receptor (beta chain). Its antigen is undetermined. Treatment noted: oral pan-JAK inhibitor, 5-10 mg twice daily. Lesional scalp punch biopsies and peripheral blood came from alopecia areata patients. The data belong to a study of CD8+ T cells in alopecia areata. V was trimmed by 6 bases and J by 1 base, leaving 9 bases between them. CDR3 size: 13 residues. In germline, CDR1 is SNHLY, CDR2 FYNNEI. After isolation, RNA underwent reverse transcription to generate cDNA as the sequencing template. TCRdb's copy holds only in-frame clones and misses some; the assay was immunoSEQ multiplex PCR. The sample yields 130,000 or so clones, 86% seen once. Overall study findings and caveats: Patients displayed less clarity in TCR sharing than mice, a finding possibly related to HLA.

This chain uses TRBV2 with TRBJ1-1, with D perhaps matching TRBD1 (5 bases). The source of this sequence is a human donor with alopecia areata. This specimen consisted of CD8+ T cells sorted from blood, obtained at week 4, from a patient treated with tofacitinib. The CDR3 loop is CASRGLGNTEAFF. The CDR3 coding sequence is TGTGCCAGCAGGGGGCTGGGGAACACTGAAGCTTTCTTT.